A selection of T cell receptor beta chains follows, all from one sample in a study of cytomegalovirus exposure and HLA in healthy donors. Generated by immunoSEQ multiplex PCR, the TCRdb table keeps only in-frame clones and is missing some. This sample carries about 160,000 clones, under 95% of them seen once, and the ten largest clones take approximately 2.9%. What was sequenced was PBMCs. These receptors all stem from a woman younger than 35 in good health and CMV-seropositive. CDR3s include the opening cysteine and the closing phenylalanine or tryptophan. D genes are given only for firm matches. Not every row has a clone size; where given, it reads once, few, many or a size class.

v_call: TRBV27
d_call: .
clone_size: .
j_call: TRBJ2-3
cdr3_nt: TGTGCCACCATGCGAGGAGATACGCAGTATTTT
cdr3_aa: CATMRGDTQYF

v_call: TRBV6-4
d_call: .
clone_size: .
j_call: TRBJ2-2
cdr3_nt: TGTGCCAGCAGTGGGAGGACCGGGGAGCTGTTTTTT
cdr3_aa: CASSGRTGELFF

v_call: TRBV5-6
d_call: TRBD1
clone_size: .
j_call: TRBJ2-3
cdr3_nt: TGTGCCAGCAGCAGAATCCGGGACAGGGGGCGCACAGATACGCAGTATTTT
cdr3_aa: CASSRIRDRGRTDTQYF

v_call: TRBV15
d_call: .
clone_size: .
j_call: TRBJ2-3
cdr3_nt: TGTGCCACCAGCAGAGCGGAGCGCGATACGCAGTATTTT
cdr3_aa: CATSRAERDTQYF

v_call: TRBV2
d_call: TRBD1
clone_size: .
j_call: TRBJ2-3
cdr3_nt: TGTGCCAGCAGTGAAGAGACAGGGGATGTAGATACGCAGTATTTT
cdr3_aa: CASSEETGDVDTQYF

v_call: TRBV18
d_call: .
clone_size: .
j_call: TRBJ2-3
cdr3_nt: TGTGCCAGCTCACCCCCCGCAGAAGATACGCAGTATTTT
cdr3_aa: CASSPPAEDTQYF

v_call: TRBV7-2
d_call: .
clone_size: .
j_call: TRBJ2-1
cdr3_nt: TGTGCCAGCAGGTCCGGGGGGCTCCATGAGCAGTTCTTC
cdr3_aa: CASRSGGLHEQFF

v_call: TRBV5-4
d_call: .
clone_size: .
j_call: TRBJ1-4
cdr3_nt: TGTGCCAGCAGCTTGTGGGCAGGGGCAACTAATGAAAAACTGTTTTTT
cdr3_aa: CASSLWAGATNEKLFF

v_call: TRBV7-2
d_call: .
clone_size: .
j_call: TRBJ1-5
cdr3_nt: TGTGCCAGCAGCTTAGCGTTGCGGGGGGGGAGCAATCAGCCCCAGCATTTT
cdr3_aa: CASSLALRGGSNQPQHF

v_call: TRBV27
d_call: .
clone_size: .
j_call: TRBJ1-6
cdr3_nt: TGTGCCAGCAGTTTTTTGGGCAGTAAGTCACCCCTCCACTTT
cdr3_aa: CASSFLGSKSPLHF

v_call: TRBV28
d_call: .
clone_size: .
j_call: TRBJ2-7
cdr3_nt: TGTGCCAGCAGTTTACCTTTGGCTGGAGGCTACGAGCAGTACTTC
cdr3_aa: CASSLPLAGGYEQYF

v_call: TRBV6-5
d_call: TRBD1
clone_size: .
j_call: TRBJ2-7
cdr3_nt: TGTGCCAGCAGTTACGGGGACAGGGGGTTATACGAGCAGTACTTC
cdr3_aa: CASSYGDRGLYEQYF

v_call: TRBV5-1
d_call: .
clone_size: few
j_call: TRBJ2-7
cdr3_nt: TGCGCCAGCAGCTGGGACTCCGCCTACGAGCAGTACTTC
cdr3_aa: CASSWDSAYEQYF

v_call: TRBV15
d_call: .
clone_size: .
j_call: TRBJ2-1
cdr3_nt: TGTGCCACCAGCAGAGAGGGACTGGGGGAGCAGTTCTTC
cdr3_aa: CATSREGLGEQFF

v_call: TRBV5-4
d_call: .
clone_size: .
j_call: TRBJ1-5
cdr3_nt: TGTGCCAGCAGCTTGGAAGGAGCGCGCCAGCATTTT
cdr3_aa: CASSLEGARQHF

v_call: TRBV9
d_call: .
clone_size: .
j_call: TRBJ1-2
cdr3_nt: TGTGCCAGCAGCGTAGGAGGTAGTCCGGGGAGCTATGGCTACACCTTC
cdr3_aa: CASSVGGSPGSYGYTF

v_call: TRBV15
d_call: TRBD1
clone_size: .
j_call: TRBJ1-2
cdr3_nt: TGTGCCACCAGCGATTCAGGGGGAGCTAACTATGGCTACACCTTC
cdr3_aa: CATSDSGGANYGYTF

v_call: TRBV19
d_call: TRBD1
clone_size: .
j_call: TRBJ1-5
cdr3_nt: TGTGCCAGTAGTAGACAAACAGGGGGAATCCATCAGCCCCAGCATTTT
cdr3_aa: CASSRQTGGIHQPQHF

v_call: TRBV5-6
d_call: TRBD2
clone_size: .
j_call: TRBJ2-3
cdr3_nt: TGTGCCAGCAGCTCCCGACTAGCGCGCCGCACAGATACGCAGTATTTT
cdr3_aa: CASSSRLARRTDTQYF

v_call: TRBV28
d_call: TRBD1
clone_size: .
j_call: TRBJ2-6
cdr3_nt: TGTGCCAGCAATAACGTCGTGGGGACAGGGGTGTCCCTCTCTGGGGCCAACGTCCTGACTTTC
cdr3_aa: CASNNVVGTGVSLSGANVLTF

v_call: TRBV9
d_call: .
clone_size: .
j_call: TRBJ2-2
cdr3_nt: TGTGCCAGCAGCTGGAAACGGGACACCAACACCGGGGAGCTGTTTTTT
cdr3_aa: CASSWKRDTNTGELFF

v_call: TRBV6-4
d_call: TRBD2
clone_size: .
j_call: TRBJ2-7
cdr3_nt: TGTGCCAGCAGACGAAGCCCGGGACTAGCGATCATGTACGAGCAGTACTTC
cdr3_aa: CASRRSPGLAIMYEQYF

v_call: TRBV21-1
d_call: .
clone_size: .
j_call: TRBJ2-7
cdr3_nt: TGTGCCAGCAGCAAAGCGGGGGGACTGACGTCCTACGAGCAGTACTTC
cdr3_aa: CASSKAGGLTSYEQYF

v_call: TRBV5-4
d_call: .
clone_size: .
j_call: TRBJ1-3
cdr3_nt: TGTGCCAGCAGCTCTGGGTTGGGTCGGGACACCATATATTTT
cdr3_aa: CASSSGLGRDTIYF

v_call: TRBV6-5
d_call: TRBD1
clone_size: .
j_call: TRBJ1-2
cdr3_nt: TGTGCCAGCAGCTCCGCAGGGGGCTATTATGGCTACACCTTC
cdr3_aa: CASSSAGGYYGYTF

v_call: TRBV2
d_call: TRBD2
clone_size: .
j_call: TRBJ2-7
cdr3_nt: TGTGCCAGCAGAGCCCATAGCGGGGGCTCCGCCTACGAGCAGTACTTC
cdr3_aa: CASRAHSGGSAYEQYF

v_call: TRBV4-1
d_call: .
clone_size: .
j_call: TRBJ1-1
cdr3_nt: TGCGCCAGCAGGCTCCCGGGAACGAACACTGAAGCTTTCTTT
cdr3_aa: CASRLPGTNTEAFF

v_call: TRBV6-1
d_call: .
clone_size: once
j_call: TRBJ2-7
cdr3_nt: TGTGCCAGCAATCTCCGTCCGGGCTCCTACGAGCAGTACTTC
cdr3_aa: CASNLRPGSYEQYF

v_call: TRBV19
d_call: .
clone_size: .
j_call: TRBJ1-5
cdr3_nt: TGTGCCAGTAGTATGGGGGCAGGATCACAGCCCCAGCATTTT
cdr3_aa: CASSMGAGSQPQHF

v_call: TRBV27
d_call: .
clone_size: .
j_call: TRBJ1-5
cdr3_nt: TGTGCCAGCAGTTTATCGAAGGGGGGGGCTCAGCATTTT
cdr3_aa: CASSLSKGGAQHF

v_call: TRBV5-1
d_call: TRBD1
clone_size: .
j_call: TRBJ2-2
cdr3_nt: TGCGCCAGCAGCTTGAGGGACAGGGGAGCCGGGGAGCTGTTTTTT
cdr3_aa: CASSLRDRGAGELFF

v_call: TRBV6-6
d_call: TRBD1
clone_size: .
j_call: TRBJ1-3
cdr3_nt: TGTGCCAGCACCCGGACAGGGGGGAACACCATATATTTT
cdr3_aa: CASTRTGGNTIYF

v_call: TRBV28
d_call: .
clone_size: few
j_call: TRBJ1-5
cdr3_nt: TGTGCCAGCAGTTTCGTTTATAGCAATCAGCCCCAGCATTTT
cdr3_aa: CASSFVYSNQPQHF

v_call: TRBV5-1
d_call: .
clone_size: .
j_call: TRBJ2-3
cdr3_nt: TGCGCCAGCAGACCGAAACTAATTAGCGGAAGCACAGATACGCAGTATTTT
cdr3_aa: CASRPKLISGSTDTQYF

v_call: TRBV6-5
d_call: .
clone_size: .
j_call: TRBJ2-3
cdr3_nt: TGTGCCAGCAGTTCCCCGGCACAGGCTACGCAGTATTTT
cdr3_aa: CASSSPAQATQYF

v_call: TRBV6-5
d_call: TRBD1
clone_size: .
j_call: TRBJ1-2
cdr3_nt: TGTGCCAGCAGTTACTCCAGACAGGGGGTTCCCGGCTACACCTTC
cdr3_aa: CASSYSRQGVPGYTF

v_call: TRBV6-5
d_call: TRBD1
clone_size: .
j_call: TRBJ2-7
cdr3_nt: TGTGCCAGCAGTTTATCCAGGGGGCTCTACGAGCAGTACTTC
cdr3_aa: CASSLSRGLYEQYF

v_call: TRBV6-5
d_call: .
clone_size: once
j_call: TRBJ2-1
cdr3_nt: TGTGCCAGCAGTTACGCTAACCCCCTATACAATGAGCAGTTCTTC
cdr3_aa: CASSYANPLYNEQFF

v_call: TRBV5-6
d_call: TRBD1
clone_size: once
j_call: TRBJ1-1
cdr3_nt: TGTGCCAGCAGCAAAAATACAGGGGGCGGGACTGAAGCTTTCTTT
cdr3_aa: CASSKNTGGGTEAFF

v_call: TRBV5-6
d_call: TRBD2
clone_size: .
j_call: TRBJ2-1
cdr3_nt: TGTGCCAGCAGCCGACTAGCGGGGGGGAATGAGCAGTTCTTC
cdr3_aa: CASSRLAGGNEQFF

v_call: TRBV19
d_call: .
clone_size: few
j_call: TRBJ2-2
cdr3_nt: TGTGCCAGTAGTATCTCCGCGAGGGCCGGGGAGCTGTTTTTT
cdr3_aa: CASSISARAGELFF

v_call: TRBV27
d_call: .
clone_size: .
j_call: TRBJ1-4
cdr3_nt: TGTGCCAGCAGTTTCATGAGGGCAACTAATGAAAAACTGTTTTTT
cdr3_aa: CASSFMRATNEKLFF

v_call: TRBV11-2
d_call: .
clone_size: once
j_call: TRBJ1-1
cdr3_nt: TGTGCCAGCAGCTCCGAAGGGGGGGCCCGGAACACTGAAGCTTTCTTT
cdr3_aa: CASSSEGGARNTEAFF

v_call: TRBV15
d_call: TRBD1
clone_size: .
j_call: TRBJ2-7
cdr3_nt: TGTGCCACCAGCAGCGGCCCGACAGGGCGAGGCGAGCAGTACTTC
cdr3_aa: CATSSGPTGRGEQYF

v_call: TRBV27
d_call: TRBD2
clone_size: once
j_call: TRBJ2-7
cdr3_nt: TGTGCCAGCAGTCCCCGGACTAGCGGGATGGGCGAGCAGTACTTC
cdr3_aa: CASSPRTSGMGEQYF

v_call: TRBV27
d_call: TRBD1
clone_size: .
j_call: TRBJ2-5
cdr3_nt: TGTGCCAGCGCGATTTCAGGGGGCCGGGAGACCCAGTACTTC
cdr3_aa: CASAISGGRETQYF

v_call: TRBV2
d_call: .
clone_size: few
j_call: TRBJ2-2
cdr3_nt: TGTGCCAGCAGGGCCACAGGGATAAACACCGGGGAGCTGTTTTTT
cdr3_aa: CASRATGINTGELFF

v_call: TRBV6-5
d_call: .
clone_size: .
j_call: TRBJ1-6
cdr3_nt: TGTGCCAGCAGGGTGGGAGCGGAGCCCAATTCACCCCTCCACTTT
cdr3_aa: CASRVGAEPNSPLHF

v_call: TRBV10-1
d_call: .
clone_size: .
j_call: TRBJ1-2
cdr3_nt: TGCGCCCCCAGACAGGCTGAGGGCTACACCTTC
cdr3_aa: CAPRQAEGYTF

v_call: TRBV11-3
d_call: .
clone_size: .
j_call: TRBJ2-1
cdr3_nt: TGTGCCAGCAGCCCTGCTGGGGGGGGCGAGCAGTTCTTC
cdr3_aa: CASSPAGGGEQFF

v_call: TRBV4-2
d_call: .
clone_size: .
j_call: TRBJ2-2
cdr3_nt: TGTGCCAGCAGCCAAGAAGCTTCATTTGGGCAGGGAGGCACCGGGGAGCTGTTTTTT
cdr3_aa: CASSQEASFGQGGTGELFF

v_call: TRBV6-1
d_call: .
clone_size: .
j_call: TRBJ2-3
cdr3_nt: TGTGCCAGCAGTGAAGACGCGGGGTACACAGATACGCAGTATTTT
cdr3_aa: CASSEDAGYTDTQYF

v_call: TRBV9
d_call: TRBD1
clone_size: .
j_call: TRBJ2-7
cdr3_nt: TGTGCCAGCAGCGTAGGAGGGACAGGGGGGTACGAGCAGTACTTC
cdr3_aa: CASSVGGTGGYEQYF

v_call: TRBV6-1
d_call: TRBD2
clone_size: once
j_call: TRBJ2-5
cdr3_nt: TGTGCCAGCACCCCCGGGACTAGTCGCAAAGAGACCCAGTACTTC
cdr3_aa: CASTPGTSRKETQYF

v_call: TRBV6-4
d_call: TRBD1
clone_size: .
j_call: TRBJ1-2
cdr3_nt: TGTGCCAGCAGTGATAATACAGGGGGTTATGGCTACACCTTC
cdr3_aa: CASSDNTGGYGYTF

v_call: TRBV10-3
d_call: .
clone_size: .
j_call: TRBJ2-7
cdr3_nt: TGTGCCGCCAGGGGAGTGGACGAGCAGTACTTC
cdr3_aa: CAARGVDEQYF

v_call: TRBV11-2
d_call: TRBD1
clone_size: .
j_call: TRBJ2-7
cdr3_nt: TGTGCCAGCAGCTACAGGGGACCCTACGAGCAGTACTTC
cdr3_aa: CASSYRGPYEQYF

v_call: TRBV19
d_call: TRBD2
clone_size: .
j_call: TRBJ2-7
cdr3_nt: TGTGCCAGTAGTGTCCTAGCGGGGGGGCCCTACGAGCAGTACTTC
cdr3_aa: CASSVLAGGPYEQYF

v_call: TRBV5-1
d_call: .
clone_size: .
j_call: TRBJ2-7
cdr3_nt: TGCGCCAGCAGCTTGGCTGCGGCCTACGAGCAGTACTTC
cdr3_aa: CASSLAAAYEQYF

v_call: TRBV7-6
d_call: TRBD2
clone_size: .
j_call: TRBJ2-3
cdr3_nt: TGTGCCAGCAGCGAAAGCGGGGGCACTAGCACAGATACGCAGTATTTT
cdr3_aa: CASSESGGTSTDTQYF